This T cell receptor beta chain stems from a study of response to subunit inactivated influenza vaccine. TCRdb reprocessed the RT-PCR reads via MiXCR and lists one record per CDR3 protein. The table records roughly 700,000 distinct CDR3 sequences, about 15% of them present only once. Remarks on this clonotype: Antigen specificity is unknown.

Germline V gene lookup returns CDR1 SGDLS and CDR2 YYNGEE. This CDR3 contains 14 residues. Germline trimming cut 4 bases from V and 4 bases from J; bases unmatched to any gene: 4. General study points: That few new T cells are recruited by each seasonal influenza vaccination was the authors' suggestion.

This clonotype originated in a middle-aged man who received an inactivated influenza vaccine. The rearrangement links TRBV9 to TRBJ2-3, with 9 bases aligning to TRBD2. The starting material was PBMCs from blood, obtained approximately 15 days before vaccination. This CDR3 is CASSPRTSADTQYF. In DNA form, the CDR3 reads TGTGCCAGCAGCCCCCGGACTAGCGCAGATACGCAGTATTTT.